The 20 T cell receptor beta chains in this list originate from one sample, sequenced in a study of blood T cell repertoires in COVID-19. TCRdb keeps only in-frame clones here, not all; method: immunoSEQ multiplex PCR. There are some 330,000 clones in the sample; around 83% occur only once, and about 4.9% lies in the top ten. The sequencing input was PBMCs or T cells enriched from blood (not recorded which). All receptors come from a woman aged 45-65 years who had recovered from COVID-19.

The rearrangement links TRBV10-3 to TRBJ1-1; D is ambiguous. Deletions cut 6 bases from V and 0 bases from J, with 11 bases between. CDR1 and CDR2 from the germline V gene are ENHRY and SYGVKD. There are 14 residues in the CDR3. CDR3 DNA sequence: TGTGCCATCAGGATGCAGGCTCTGAACACTGAAGCTTTCTTT. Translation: CAIRMQALNTEAFF.

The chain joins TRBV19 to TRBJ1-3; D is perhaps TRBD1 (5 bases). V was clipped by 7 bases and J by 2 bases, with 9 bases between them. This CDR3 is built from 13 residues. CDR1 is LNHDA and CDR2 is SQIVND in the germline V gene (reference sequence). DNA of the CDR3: TGTGCCAGTAAAGGGACTACTGGAAACACCATATATTTT. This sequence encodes CASKGTTGNTIYF.

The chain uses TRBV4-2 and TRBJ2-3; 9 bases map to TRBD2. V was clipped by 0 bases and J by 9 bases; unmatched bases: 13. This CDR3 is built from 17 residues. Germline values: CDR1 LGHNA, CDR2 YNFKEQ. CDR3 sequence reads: CASSQDGIAGVQGTQYF. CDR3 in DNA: TGTGCCAGCAGCCAAGATGGGATAGCGGGGGTCCAGGGGACGCAGTATTTT.

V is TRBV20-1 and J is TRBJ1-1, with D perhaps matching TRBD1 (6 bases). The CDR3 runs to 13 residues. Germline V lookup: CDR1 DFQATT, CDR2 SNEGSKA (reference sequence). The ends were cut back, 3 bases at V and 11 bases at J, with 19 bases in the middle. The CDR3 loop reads CSASGTSGATAFF. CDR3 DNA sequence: TGCAGTGCTAGTGGCACTTCAGGGGCGACGGCTTTCTTT.

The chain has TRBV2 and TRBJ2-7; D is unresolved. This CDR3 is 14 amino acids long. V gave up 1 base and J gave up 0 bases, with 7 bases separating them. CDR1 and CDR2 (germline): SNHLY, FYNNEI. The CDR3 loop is CASSEVRSSYEQYF. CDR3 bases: TGTGCCAGCAGTGAAGTAAGGAGCTCCTACGAGCAGTACTTC.

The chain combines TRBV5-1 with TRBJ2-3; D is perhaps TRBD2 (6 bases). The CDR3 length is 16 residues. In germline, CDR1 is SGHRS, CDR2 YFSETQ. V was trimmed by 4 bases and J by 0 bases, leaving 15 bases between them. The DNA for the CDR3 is TGCGCCAGCAGCCGGGAGACTCACCCTAGCACAGATACGCAGTATTTT. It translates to CASSRETHPSTDTQYF.

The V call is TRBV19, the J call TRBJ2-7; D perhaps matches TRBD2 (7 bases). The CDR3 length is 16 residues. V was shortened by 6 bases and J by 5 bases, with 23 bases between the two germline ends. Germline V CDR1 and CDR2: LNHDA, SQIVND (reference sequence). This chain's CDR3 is CASRSPGGAKPDEQYF. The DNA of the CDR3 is TGTGCCAGTAGGAGTCCGGGGGGCGCCAAACCGGACGAGCAGTACTTC. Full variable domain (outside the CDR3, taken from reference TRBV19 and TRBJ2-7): DGGITQSPKYLFRKEGQNVTLSCEQNLNHDAMYWYRQDPGQGLRLIYYSQIVNDFQKGDIAEGYSVSREKKESFPLTVTSAQKNPTAFYLCASRSPGGAKPDEQYFGPGTRLTVT.

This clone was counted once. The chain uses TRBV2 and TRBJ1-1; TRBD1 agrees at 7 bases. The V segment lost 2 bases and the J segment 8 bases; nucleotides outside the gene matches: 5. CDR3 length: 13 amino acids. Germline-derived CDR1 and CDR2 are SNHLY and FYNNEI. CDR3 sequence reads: CASSEPDREEAFF. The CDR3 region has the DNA TGTGCCAGCAGTGAACCCGACAGGGAAGAAGCTTTCTTT. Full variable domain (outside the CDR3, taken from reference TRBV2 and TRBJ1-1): EPEVTQTPSHQVTQMGQEVILRCVPISNHLYFYWYRQILGQKVEFLVSFYNNEISEKSEIFDDQFSVERPDGSNFTLKIRSTKLEDSAMYFCASSEPDREEAFFGQGTRLTVV.

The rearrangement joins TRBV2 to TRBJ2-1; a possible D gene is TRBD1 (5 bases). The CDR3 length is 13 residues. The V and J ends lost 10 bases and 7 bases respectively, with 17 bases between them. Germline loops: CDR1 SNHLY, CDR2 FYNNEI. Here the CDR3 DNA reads TGTGCCAACGATGACAGATTTACTAATGAGCAGTTCTTC. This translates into CANDDRFTNEQFF.

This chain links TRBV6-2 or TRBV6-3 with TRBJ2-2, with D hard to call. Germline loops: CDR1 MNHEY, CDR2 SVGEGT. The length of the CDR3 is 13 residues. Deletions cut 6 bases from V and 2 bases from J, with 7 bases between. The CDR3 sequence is CASSPYNTGELFF. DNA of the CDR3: TGTGCCAGCAGCCCCTATAACACCGGGGAGCTGTTTTTT.

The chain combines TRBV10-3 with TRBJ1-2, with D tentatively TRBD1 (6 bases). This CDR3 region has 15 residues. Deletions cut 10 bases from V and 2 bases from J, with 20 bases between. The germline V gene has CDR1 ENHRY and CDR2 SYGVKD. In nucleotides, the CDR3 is TGTGCCACCATGACAGGCCCCGAAGGAAACTATGGCTACACCTTC. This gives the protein CATMTGPEGNYGYTF.

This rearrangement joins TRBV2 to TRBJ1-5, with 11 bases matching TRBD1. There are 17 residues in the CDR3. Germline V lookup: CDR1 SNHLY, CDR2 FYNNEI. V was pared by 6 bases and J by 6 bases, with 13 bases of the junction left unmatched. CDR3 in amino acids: CASSRTPGQGVSQPQHF. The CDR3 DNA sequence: TGTGCCAGCAGCCGAACCCCGGGACAGGGGGTTTCTCAGCCCCAGCATTTT. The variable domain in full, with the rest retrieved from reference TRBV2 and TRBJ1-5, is EPEVTQTPSHQVTQMGQEVILRCVPISNHLYFYWYRQILGQKVEFLVSFYNNEISEKSEIFDDQFSVERPDGSNFTLKIRSTKLEDSAMYFCASSRTPGQGVSQPQHFGDGTRLSIL.

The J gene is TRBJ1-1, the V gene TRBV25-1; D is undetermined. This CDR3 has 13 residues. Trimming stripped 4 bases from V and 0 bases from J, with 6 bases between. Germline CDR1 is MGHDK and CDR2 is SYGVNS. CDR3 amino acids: CASSVGMNTEAFF. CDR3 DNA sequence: TGTGCCAGCAGTGTGGGCATGAACACTGAAGCTTTCTTT.

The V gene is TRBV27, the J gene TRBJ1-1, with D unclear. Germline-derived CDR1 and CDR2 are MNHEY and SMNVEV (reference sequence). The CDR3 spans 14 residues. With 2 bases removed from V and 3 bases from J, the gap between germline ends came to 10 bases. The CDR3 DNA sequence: TGTGCCAGCAGTTTAGCGGGGTCCCACACTGAAGCTTTCTTT. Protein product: CASSLAGSHTEAFF.

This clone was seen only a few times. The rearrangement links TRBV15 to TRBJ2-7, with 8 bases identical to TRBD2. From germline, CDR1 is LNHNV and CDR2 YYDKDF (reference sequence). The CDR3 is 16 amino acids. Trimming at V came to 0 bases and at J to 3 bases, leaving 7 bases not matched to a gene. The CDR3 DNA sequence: TGTGCCACCAGCAGAGACCCAGCGGGGGTTCACTACGAGCAGTACTTC. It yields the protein CATSRDPAGVHYEQYF.

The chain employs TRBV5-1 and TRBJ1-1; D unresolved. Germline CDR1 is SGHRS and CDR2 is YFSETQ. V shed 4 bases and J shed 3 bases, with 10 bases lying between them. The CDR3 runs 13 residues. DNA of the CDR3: TGCGCCAGCAGCCCCCAGGCCTACACTGAAGCTTTCTTT. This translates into CASSPQAYTEAFF.

As DNA, the CDR3 is TGTGCCAGCAGTCTATACACAGGGGCCGGGCCTGAAGCTTTCTTT. It specifies CASSLYTGAGPEAFF. V is TRBV28 and J is TRBJ1-1, with 7 positions matching TRBD1. The ends lost 5 bases at V and 6 bases at J; junction bases unmatched: 12. CDR3 length: 15 amino acids. Germline V gene data show CDR1 as MDHEN and CDR2 as SYDVKM.

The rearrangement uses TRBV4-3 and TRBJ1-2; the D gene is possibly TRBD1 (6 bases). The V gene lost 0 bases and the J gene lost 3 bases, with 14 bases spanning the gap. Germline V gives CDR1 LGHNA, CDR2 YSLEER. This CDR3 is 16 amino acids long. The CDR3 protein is CASSQDPDRPYYGYTF. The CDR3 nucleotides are TGCGCCAGCAGCCAAGACCCCGACAGGCCGTACTATGGCTACACCTTC.

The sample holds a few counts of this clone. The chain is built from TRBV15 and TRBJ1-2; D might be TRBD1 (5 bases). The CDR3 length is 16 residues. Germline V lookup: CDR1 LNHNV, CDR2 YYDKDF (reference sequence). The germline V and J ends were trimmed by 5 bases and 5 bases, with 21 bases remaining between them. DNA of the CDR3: TGTGCCACCAGCGCCGGAGGGGTGGGGCTTGGGTATGGCTACACCTTC. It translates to CATSAGGVGLGYGYTF.

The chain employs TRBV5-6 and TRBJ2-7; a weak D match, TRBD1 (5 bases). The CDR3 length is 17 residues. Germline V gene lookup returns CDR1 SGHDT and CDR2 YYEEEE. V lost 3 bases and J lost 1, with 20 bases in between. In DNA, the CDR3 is TGTGCCAGCAGCTCACCAACATGGCAGGGTGATTCCTACGAGCAGTACTTC. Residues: CASSSPTWQGDSYEQYF.